A single sample is the source of the 16 T cell receptor beta chains below, sequenced in a study of T-cell reconstitution after alpha-beta-depleted transplantation in children. Preparation of the TCRbeta library was carried out with unique molecular identifiers. TCRdb itself ran the PCR reads through MiXCR, one entry per CDR3 protein. The table includes 70,000 to 95,000 distinct CDR3 sequences, roughly 18% detected once. This sample comprised PBMCs, mostly from graft donor cells, obtained 360 days after TCRalphabeta/CD19-depleted stem cell transplant. The origin of the receptors is a male patient between 2 and 15 years old who had a stem cell transplant for acute lymphoblastic leukemia, so the T cells may come from the graft donor.

The J gene is TRBJ2-7, the V gene TRBV29-1; D unresolved. Deletions cut 4 bases from V and 9 bases from J, with 13 bases between. CDR3 length: 11 amino acids. In germline, CDR1 is SQVTM, CDR2 ANQGSEA. This chain's CDR3 is CSVADGHGQYF. CDR3 nucleotides: TGCAGCGTTGCGGATGGGCATGGGCAGTACTTC.

J is TRBJ2-1 and V is TRBV5-1; no definite D call. Per the germline V gene, CDR1 is SGHRS and CDR2 is YFSETQ. Trimming took off 4 bases at V and 5 bases at J, with 4 bases between the two ends. CDR3 length: 11 amino acids. CDR3 coding DNA: TGCGCCAGCAGCGGTAACAATGAGCAGTTCTTC. This sequence encodes CASSGNNEQFF.

This clonotype was recorded a few times. The chain uses TRBV18 and TRBJ2-2; weak D call: TRBD2 (5 bases). The CDR3 loop spans 14 amino acids. The germline gives CDR1 KGHSH, CDR2 LQKENI. Between the trimmed V and J ends, which lost 6 bases and 8 bases, there was a span of 16 bases. CDR3 amino acids: CASSRELGEGELFF. CDR3 DNA sequence: TGTGCCAGCTCTAGAGAGCTGGGAGAAGGGGAGCTGTTTTTT.

This chain connects TRBV5-1 to TRBJ2-5, with D unclear. The V end was cut by 6 bases, the J end by 1 base, with 19 bases between. The CDR3 loop spans 16 amino acids. Germline-derived CDR1 and CDR2 are SGHRS and YFSETQ. CDR3 coding DNA: TGCGCCAGCACGGAAGGTCCCCCGACACTCCAAGAGACCCAGTACTTC. Encoded protein: CASTEGPPTLQETQYF.

The chain joins TRBV12-3 or TRBV12-4 to TRBJ1-5; no clear D. The CDR3 has 16 amino acids. Trimming left V 1 base short and J 2 bases short, with 12 bases between. In nucleotides, the CDR3 is TGTGCCAGCAGTTTAGGCCAGCTCCTAGGCAATCAGCCCCAGCATTTT. The encoded protein is CASSLGQLLGNQPQHF.

The table lists this clonotype with a few counts. The V call is TRBV7-9, the J call TRBJ2-5; 10 bases fit TRBD2. Germline loops: CDR1 SEHNR, CDR2 FQNEAQ (reference sequence). With V trimmed by 1 base and J by 2 bases, 1 base remained unmatched. CDR3 size: 15 residues. The CDR3 DNA follows: TGTGCCAGCAGCTTAGGGACTAGCGGACAAGAGACCCAGTACTTC. This codes for CASSLGTSGQETQYF.

The chain carries TRBV6-1 and TRBJ1-1; 8 bases fit TRBD1. Germline CDR1 is MNHNS and CDR2 is SASEGT. The CDR3 has 15 amino acids. V was pared by 6 bases and J by 1 base, with 7 bases of the junction left unmatched. The CDR3 protein is CASSADRARNTEAFF. The CDR3 region has the DNA TGTGCCAGCAGCGCGGACAGGGCTCGGAACACTGAAGCTTTCTTT.

This clonotype was seen more than once but under ten times. This sequence joins TRBV12-3 or TRBV12-4 and TRBJ2-5; possible D gene TRBD1, 5 bases. This CDR3 comprises 13 residues. The germline V and J ends were trimmed by 3 bases and 4 bases, with 9 bases remaining between them. CDR3 protein: CASSFSGIETQYF. The CDR3 nucleotides are TGTGCCAGCAGTTTTTCAGGGATAGAGACCCAGTACTTC.

V is TRBV3-1 and J is TRBJ2-7; TRBD1 or TRBD2 may be the D gene (5 bases each). V was shortened by 5 bases and J by 7 bases, with 18 bases between the two germline ends. Germline CDR1 and CDR2: LGHDT and YNNKEL (reference sequence). There are 14 residues in the CDR3. CDR3 in amino acids: CASSTRDRTPEQYF. As DNA, the CDR3 is TGTGCCAGCAGCACCCGGGACCGAACACCAGAGCAGTACTTC.

This clonotype was seen a handful of times. This chain uses TRBV5-1 with TRBJ2-1; 9 bases match TRBD2. The CDR3 length is 16 residues. Per the germline V gene, CDR1 is SGHRS and CDR2 is YFSETQ. The junction had 6 bases not matched to a gene; V was cut back by 5 bases and J by 0 bases. CDR3 nucleotide sequence: TGCGCCAGCAGGACCGGACTAGCGAGCTCCTACAATGAGCAGTTCTTC. Its protein is CASRTGLASSYNEQFF.

This clonotype has at least ten counts. The rearrangement links TRBV10-3 to TRBJ2-7; perhaps TRBD2 as D (5 bases). The CDR3 consists of 13 residues. From germline, CDR1 is ENHRY and CDR2 SYGVKD. Deletions cut 7 bases from V and 4 bases from J, with 14 bases between. CDR3 region: CAIILREWYEQYF. The CDR3 DNA is TGTGCCATCATTCTCCGGGAATGGTACGAGCAGTACTTC.

This clonotype was seen a handful of times. This chain uses TRBV12-3 or TRBV12-4 with TRBJ2-4; no clear D gene. Trimming left V 6 bases short and J 0 bases short, with 6 bases between. The length of the CDR3 is 13 residues. In DNA, the CDR3 is TGTGCCAGCAGCTACATAGCCAAAAACATTCAGTACTTC. It encodes CASSYIAKNIQYF.

About this clonotype: At one end, the junction sequence differs from germline, possibly due to a read error. For the CDR3, the DNA is TGTGCCAGCAGTTTACCTGGGACTAGCGGGACTAACTTC. This sequence encodes CASSLPGTSGTNF. The V and J genes are TRBV28 and TRBJ2-4, with 13 bases lining up with TRBD2. Germline CDR1 is MDHEN and CDR2 is SYDVKM. CDR3 length: 13 residues.

The chain carries TRBV27 and TRBJ2-7; the match to TRBD2 covers 12 bases. The length of the CDR3 is 17 residues. CDR1 MNHEY and CDR2 SMNVEV come from the germline V gene (reference sequence). Trimming cost V 6 bases and J 1 base; bases outside gene matches: 10. The CDR3, as DNA: TGTGCCAGCAGGCGGGCCGCTAGCGGGAGGGTTTCCTACGAGCAGTACTTC. This codes for CASRRAASGRVSYEQYF.

In this sample, this clonotype turned up a few times. V gene TRBV12-3 or TRBV12-4 combines with J gene TRBJ2-3, with 10 bases matching TRBD2. J lost 1 base, V lost 3 bases, and 7 bases had no gene match. CDR3 size: 17 residues. The CDR3 spells CASSFLSGRAGTDTQYF. The CDR3 DNA is TGTGCCAGCAGTTTTCTAAGCGGGAGGGCCGGCACAGATACGCAGTATTTT.

The V and J genes are TRBV5-4 and TRBJ2-7, with D maybe TRBD2 (5 bases). Trimming removed 4 bases from V and 2 bases from J, with 13 bases in between. The germline V gene has CDR1 SGHNT and CDR2 YYREEE (reference sequence). The CDR3 loop spans 14 amino acids. CDR3 residues: CASSQTSSTYEQYF. The CDR3 nucleotides are TGTGCCAGCAGCCAAACTAGTTCCACCTACGAGCAGTACTTC.